A selection of T cell receptor beta chains follows, all from one sample in a study of blood T cell repertoires in COVID-19. Libraries were prepared by immunoSEQ multiplex PCR; TCRdb keeps only in-frame clonotypes and omits some of them. Among nearly 200,000 clones, approximately 84% were seen once, and the ten largest hold 5% to 6.5%. Sequencing was carried out using peripheral blood. The source is a woman in her seventies with active or convalescent COVID-19. Both conserved end residues are part of each CDR3. D genes are given only for firm matches. Rows give clone size only sometimes, using once, few, many, or a class for an expanded clone.

clone_size: .
j_call: TRBJ1-5
v_call: TRBV12-3/TRBV12-4
d_call: .
cdr3_aa: CASTGQRNQPQHF
cdr3_nt: TGTGCCAGCACGGGTCAGCGCAATCAGCCCCAGCATTTT

clone_size: once
j_call: TRBJ2-5
v_call: TRBV28
d_call: TRBD1
cdr3_aa: CASSSGTGVQETQYF
cdr3_nt: TGTGCCAGCAGTTCCGGGACAGGGGTACAAGAGACCCAGTACTTC

clone_size: .
j_call: TRBJ1-5
v_call: TRBV19
d_call: .
cdr3_aa: CASSIDRGSNQPQHF
cdr3_nt: TGTGCCAGTAGTATAGACAGGGGTAGCAATCAGCCCCAGCATTTT

clone_size: .
j_call: TRBJ2-2
v_call: TRBV5-1
d_call: TRBD2
cdr3_aa: CASSPRAGDTGELFF
cdr3_nt: TGCGCCAGCAGTCCCCGGGCGGGGGACACCGGGGAGCTGTTTTTT

clone_size: .
j_call: TRBJ2-5
v_call: TRBV18
d_call: TRBD1
cdr3_aa: CASAWDSAETQYF
cdr3_nt: TGTGCCAGCGCCTGGGACAGCGCGGAGACCCAGTACTTC

clone_size: .
j_call: TRBJ2-1
v_call: TRBV3-1/TRBV3-2
d_call: .
cdr3_aa: CASSQIGRGGQFF
cdr3_nt: TGTGCCAGCAGCCAGATCGGCCGCGGCGGGCAGTTCTTC

clone_size: .
j_call: TRBJ2-7
v_call: TRBV20-1
d_call: .
cdr3_aa: CSASSGQTYEQYF
cdr3_nt: TGCAGTGCTAGTTCAGGACAAACCTACGAGCAGTACTTC

clone_size: .
j_call: TRBJ2-3
v_call: TRBV9
d_call: TRBD1
cdr3_aa: CASSVVTGGSDTQYF
cdr3_nt: TGTGCCAGCAGCGTAGTCACAGGGGGTTCAGATACGCAGTATTTT

clone_size: .
j_call: TRBJ2-7
v_call: TRBV19
d_call: TRBD1
cdr3_aa: CATADRGLSYEQYF
cdr3_nt: TGTGCCACCGCGGACAGGGGGCTCTCCTACGAGCAGTACTTC

clone_size: once
j_call: TRBJ2-3
v_call: TRBV4-2
d_call: TRBD1
cdr3_aa: CASSQDGTGGPGDTQYF
cdr3_nt: TGTGCCAGCAGCCAAGATGGTACAGGGGGCCCCGGAGATACGCAGTATTTT

clone_size: once
j_call: TRBJ1-3
v_call: TRBV10-3
d_call: TRBD1
cdr3_aa: CAISDLGQGAVRNTIYF
cdr3_nt: TGTGCCATCAGTGACCTAGGACAGGGGGCTGTTAGAAACACCATATATTTT

clone_size: .
j_call: TRBJ2-2
v_call: TRBV9
d_call: .
cdr3_aa: CASSVRGGELFF
cdr3_nt: TGTGCCAGCAGCGTCAGGGGCGGGGAGCTGTTTTTT

clone_size: .
j_call: TRBJ1-6
v_call: TRBV18
d_call: TRBD1
cdr3_aa: CASSPGTANSPLHF
cdr3_nt: TGTGCCAGCTCACCCGGGACAGCTAATTCACCCCTCCACTTT

clone_size: .
j_call: TRBJ2-7
v_call: TRBV3-1/TRBV3-2
d_call: .
cdr3_aa: CASSQIPGSYEQYF
cdr3_nt: TGTGCCAGCAGCCAAATACCAGGGTCGTACGAGCAGTACTTC

clone_size: .
j_call: TRBJ2-3
v_call: TRBV6-1
d_call: .
cdr3_aa: CASSETSDTQYF
cdr3_nt: TGTGCCAGCAGTGAAACAAGTGATACGCAGTATTTT

clone_size: .
j_call: TRBJ1-2
v_call: TRBV19
d_call: .
cdr3_aa: CASSVGRWDTSFYTF
cdr3_nt: TGTGCCAGTAGTGTCGGTAGGTGGGACACGAGCTTCTACACCTTC

clone_size: .
j_call: TRBJ1-3
v_call: TRBV7-6
d_call: TRBD1
cdr3_aa: CASSQTGSNSGNTIYF
cdr3_nt: TGTGCCAGCAGCCAGACAGGGTCAAACTCTGGAAACACCATATATTTT

clone_size: .
j_call: TRBJ1-1
v_call: TRBV29-1
d_call: TRBD1
cdr3_aa: CSSHSTGSTEAFF
cdr3_nt: TGCAGTTCCCACTCGACAGGGTCCACTGAAGCTTTCTTT

clone_size: .
j_call: TRBJ2-7
v_call: TRBV7-9
d_call: TRBD1
cdr3_aa: CASSTGGYEQYF
cdr3_nt: TGTGCCAGCAGCACAGGGGGCTACGAGCAGTACTTC

clone_size: .
j_call: TRBJ2-1
v_call: TRBV28
d_call: .
cdr3_aa: CASREMAAASYNEQFF
cdr3_nt: TGTGCCAGCAGGGAAATGGCCGCGGCCTCCTACAATGAGCAGTTCTTC

clone_size: .
j_call: TRBJ1-6
v_call: TRBV6-2/TRBV6-3
d_call: .
cdr3_aa: CASSYKRDNSPLHF
cdr3_nt: TGTGCCAGCAGTTACAAACGGGATAATTCACCCCTCCACTTT

clone_size: .
j_call: TRBJ2-7
v_call: TRBV24-1
d_call: .
cdr3_aa: CATSDVLYEQYF
cdr3_nt: TGTGCCACCAGTGATGTCCTGTACGAGCAGTACTTC

clone_size: .
j_call: TRBJ1-4
v_call: TRBV11-2
d_call: .
cdr3_aa: CASSLNVGTNEKLFF
cdr3_nt: TGTGCCAGCAGCCTGAACGTGGGCACTAATGAAAAACTGTTTTTT

clone_size: .
j_call: TRBJ2-7
v_call: TRBV11-2
d_call: TRBD2
cdr3_aa: CASSLEREASYEQYF
cdr3_nt: TGTGCCAGCAGCTTAGAGCGGGAGGCATCCTACGAGCAGTACTTC

clone_size: once
j_call: TRBJ1-1
v_call: TRBV9
d_call: .
cdr3_aa: CASSVVGTTNTEAFF
cdr3_nt: TGTGCCAGCAGCGTAGTAGGGACTACGAACACTGAAGCTTTCTTT

clone_size: .
j_call: TRBJ1-1
v_call: TRBV29-1
d_call: TRBD1
cdr3_aa: CSVEPQTGLNTEAFF
cdr3_nt: TGCAGCGTTGAACCCCAGACAGGGCTGAACACTGAAGCTTTCTTT

clone_size: .
j_call: TRBJ1-3
v_call: TRBV19
d_call: .
cdr3_aa: CATMQASGNTIYF
cdr3_nt: TGTGCCACCATGCAGGCCTCTGGAAACACCATATATTTT

clone_size: .
j_call: TRBJ2-7
v_call: TRBV28
d_call: .
cdr3_aa: CASETSQGLTYEQYF
cdr3_nt: TGTGCCAGCGAAACCTCTCAGGGGCTAACCTACGAGCAGTACTTC

clone_size: few
j_call: TRBJ1-1
v_call: TRBV24-1
d_call: TRBD1
cdr3_aa: CATTSWTGNAFF
cdr3_nt: TGTGCCACCACCTCCTGGACAGGGAATGCTTTCTTT

clone_size: .
j_call: TRBJ2-5
v_call: TRBV9
d_call: TRBD1
cdr3_aa: CASSVGTGRQETQYF
cdr3_nt: TGTGCCAGCAGCGTAGGGACAGGGCGGCAAGAGACCCAGTACTTC

clone_size: .
j_call: TRBJ1-1
v_call: TRBV28
d_call: .
cdr3_aa: CAIIGDRWNSEAFF
cdr3_nt: TGTGCCATCATAGGAGACAGGTGGAACTCTGAAGCTTTCTTT

clone_size: .
j_call: TRBJ1-4
v_call: TRBV18
d_call: .
cdr3_aa: CASSPRGTTNEKLFF
cdr3_nt: TGTGCCAGCTCACCACGCGGGACCACTAATGAAAAACTGTTTTTT

clone_size: .
j_call: TRBJ2-5
v_call: TRBV30
d_call: .
cdr3_aa: CAWTATTSGETQYF
cdr3_nt: TGTGCCTGGACTGCCACTACCTCAGGGGAGACCCAGTACTTC

clone_size: .
j_call: TRBJ2-3
v_call: TRBV11-1
d_call: .
cdr3_aa: CASREGVVSDTQYF
cdr3_nt: TGTGCCAGCAGAGAAGGAGTGGTATCAGATACGCAGTATTTT

clone_size: .
j_call: TRBJ2-5
v_call: TRBV7-8
d_call: TRBD1
cdr3_aa: CASIHTPPGQGKGTQYF
cdr3_nt: TGTGCCAGCATCCACACACCCCCGGGACAGGGGAAGGGGACCCAGTACTTC

clone_size: .
j_call: TRBJ1-5
v_call: TRBV4-2
d_call: TRBD1
cdr3_aa: CASSHPGGNDQPQHF
cdr3_nt: TGTGCCAGCAGCCACCCAGGGGGGAACGATCAGCCCCAGCATTTT

clone_size: .
j_call: TRBJ2-2
v_call: TRBV2
d_call: .
cdr3_aa: CASSKLMTGELFF
cdr3_nt: TGTGCCAGCAGCAAACTAATGACCGGGGAGCTGTTTTTT

clone_size: .
j_call: TRBJ2-7
v_call: TRBV7-8
d_call: TRBD1
cdr3_aa: CASSLYVDRALYEQYF
cdr3_nt: TGTGCCAGCAGCTTATACGTGGACAGGGCTCTTTACGAGCAGTACTTC

clone_size: .
j_call: TRBJ2-1
v_call: TRBV5-1
d_call: .
cdr3_aa: CASSYYRVGNNEQFF
cdr3_nt: TGCGCCAGCAGCTACTACAGGGTTGGAAACAATGAGCAGTTCTTC

clone_size: .
j_call: TRBJ2-1
v_call: TRBV7-2
d_call: .
cdr3_aa: CASSLDMQVHNEQFF
cdr3_nt: TGTGCCAGCAGCTTAGACATGCAGGTCCACAATGAGCAGTTCTTC

clone_size: .
j_call: TRBJ2-2
v_call: TRBV15
d_call: .
cdr3_aa: CATSRDNRRGELFF
cdr3_nt: TGTGCCACCAGCAGAGATAATCGTCGCGGGGAGCTGTTTTTT

clone_size: .
j_call: TRBJ1-1
v_call: TRBV5-1
d_call: TRBD1
cdr3_aa: CASRTGGHTEAFF
cdr3_nt: TGCGCCAGTCGGACAGGGGGGCACACTGAAGCTTTCTTT

clone_size: .
j_call: TRBJ2-1
v_call: TRBV19
d_call: .
cdr3_aa: CASSSGYPNEQFF
cdr3_nt: TGTGCCAGTAGTTCAGGGTACCCCAATGAGCAGTTCTTC

clone_size: .
j_call: TRBJ1-5
v_call: TRBV19
d_call: TRBD1
cdr3_aa: CASKMTGRRDQPQHF
cdr3_nt: TGTGCCAGTAAAATGACAGGGCGACGGGATCAGCCCCAGCATTTT